Here is one TCR beta chain with its context. Its antigen is as yet unknown. Generated by immunoSEQ multiplex PCR, the TCRdb table keeps only in-frame clones and is missing some. The sample shows about 24,000 clones, over 65% of them seen only once. As for time point: cycle 4 day 1 (C4D1), after less than 7 weeks of nivolumab. Relapse after autologous stem cell transplantation occurred in every patient, and brentuximab vedotin exposure varied. The source of the sample is a study of PD-1 blockade in classical Hodgkin lymphoma. Whole-study results and caveats: Why the repertoires differ is still unclear, perhaps disease activity or prior therapy.

The clonotype originates from a human donor with classical Hodgkin lymphoma. The specimen comprised peripheral blood mononuclear cells (PBMCs), sampled before the fourth cycle of nivolumab.

In DNA, the CDR3 is TGTGCCAGCAGCCTGGGACTTTCAACGGACTATGGCTACACCTTC. Its protein product is CASSLGLSTDYGYTF. The chain carries TRBV5-4 and TRBJ1-2; possible D gene TRBD1, 5 bases. This CDR3 has 15 amino acids. Germline CDR1 SGHNT, CDR2 YYREEE (reference sequence). V was clipped by 4 bases and J by 3 bases, with 16 bases between them.